Listed below are T cell receptor beta chains from one sample, sequenced in a study of cytomegalovirus exposure and HLA in healthy donors. Clones were read by immunoSEQ multiplex PCR, and TCRdb kept only the in-frame ones, dropping some. Altogether 110,000 to 150,000 clones are present, around 75% being singletons, with the ten largest covering about 4.5%. Sample: PBMCs. The receptors were gathered from a man in his 60s in good health and CMV-seronegative. CDR3s leave out the opening cysteine and the closing phenylalanine or tryptophan. Clone size is not always given. Where it is, it says once, few, many or a class for expanded clones.

clone_size j_call v_call cdr3_length cdr3_aa
- TRBJ1-2 TRBV6-5 11 ASSLGQLYGYT
- TRBJ2-1 TRBV2 12 ASVGGTGYNEQF
- TRBJ1-2 TRBV28 13 ASSLYRQGLGGYT
- TRBJ2-1 TRBV27 13 ASSPGTGGAGEQF
- TRBJ1-1 TRBV7-6 14 ASSLDSVAGITEAF
- TRBJ2-3 TRBV5-1 12 ASSPGLATDTQY
- TRBJ1-3 TRBV18 17 ASSPLNPGQWSSGNTIY
- TRBJ1-4 TRBV27 11 ASSGTGREKLF
- TRBJ2-7 TRBV29-1 10 SVEDRGYEQY
few TRBJ2-7 TRBV5-6 10 ASGRAQGEQY
- TRBJ2-2 TRBV5-1 13 ASGRGVTNTGELF
once TRBJ2-1 TRBV29-1 10 SASTGLNEQF
- TRBJ2-2 TRBV5-1 13 ASSPERGGIGELF
- TRBJ1-1 TRBV16 13 ASSRTRDTLFEAF
- TRBJ1-4 TRBV6-5 13 ASSPPPSAREKLF
- TRBJ1-2 TRBV27 13 ASSPRTGPNYGYT
few TRBJ2-3 TRBV6-1 11 ASSADRTDTQY
- TRBJ2-3 TRBV7-6 15 ASSRSAGPARTDTQY
- TRBJ1-2 TRBV27 13 ASSMTGFPNYGYT
- TRBJ2-1 TRBV7-3 12 ASSLAGGREEQF
- TRBJ2-2 TRBV2 9 ASSEIAELF
- TRBJ2-5 TRBV5-1 14 ASSSAASLLGETQY
once TRBJ2-1 TRBV5-1 12 ASSPTSGYNEQF
few TRBJ1-6 TRBV28 14 ASSFPGSSYNSPLH
once TRBJ1-1 TRBV19 13 ASSRLGGAQTEAF
few TRBJ2-2 TRBV5-1 11 ASSLTTGRELF
- TRBJ2-3 TRBV6-4 13 ASSDSAGGPDTQY
- TRBJ2-1 TRBV14 11 ASSQVGRGEQF
- TRBJ1-3 TRBV9 18 ASSHLPGTGGASNGNTIY
- TRBJ2-2 TRBV7-9 13 ASSPQGAWTGELF
- TRBJ2-7 TRBV7-6 16 ASSLATFKRDETYEQY
- TRBJ1-1 TRBV7-3 12 ASSLGTGLTEAF
- TRBJ2-7 TRBV6-6 13 ASSGSGTGVYEQY
- TRBJ1-5 TRBV6-5 10 ASSSRNQPQH
- TRBJ2-3 TRBV9 12 ASSLSRSKDTQY
- TRBJ1-2 TRBV7-8 11 ASSIGQENGYT
few TRBJ2-7 TRBV25-1 15 ASSGEEGLAETYEQY
- TRBJ1-1 TRBV6-5 12 ASSPDRLNTEAF
- TRBJ1-1 TRBV7-9 12 ASSLSVSNTEAF